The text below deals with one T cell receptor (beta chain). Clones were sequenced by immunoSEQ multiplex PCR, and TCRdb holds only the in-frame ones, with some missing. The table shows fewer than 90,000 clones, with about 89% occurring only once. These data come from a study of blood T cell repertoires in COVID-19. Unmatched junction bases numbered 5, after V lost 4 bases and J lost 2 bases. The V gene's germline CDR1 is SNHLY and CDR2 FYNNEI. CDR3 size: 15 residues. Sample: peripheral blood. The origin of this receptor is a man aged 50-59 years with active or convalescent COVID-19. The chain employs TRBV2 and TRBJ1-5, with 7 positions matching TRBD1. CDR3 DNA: TGTGCCAGCAGTGCCACAGGGGACGGCAATCAGCCCCAGCATTTT. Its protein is CASSATGDGNQPQHF.